This T cell receptor (beta chain) was found in a study of blood T cell repertoires in COVID-19. For the study at large: COVID-19 samples, acute and convalescent, were from the United States, Italy and Spain. The analysed material was cDNA or gDNA that came from T cells, B-cell-depleted T cells, or PBMCs.

In the original analysis: Reference gene primer amplification gave nucleated cell count estimates. This table comes from immunoSEQ multiplex PCR, and its TCRdb copy is limited to in-frame clones, with some not included. That table is the source of V, J and clone size, and D and trimming were worked out from the DNA. The sample holds 200,000 to 300,000 clones, 86% seen once. V lost 5 bases, J lost 7 bases, and 15 bases lay in between. This CDR3 is 15 amino acids long. Germline V lookup: CDR1 LGHDT, CDR2 YNNKEL (reference sequence). The chain joins TRBV3-1 (or the pseudogene TRBV3-2) to TRBJ1-6; possible D gene TRBD1, 5 bases. Specimen: peripheral blood. This receptor was obtained from a woman between 25 and 40 years old who had recovered from COVID-19. As DNA, the CDR3 is TGTGCCAGCAGCAGTGGGCCTCAGGGAAATTCACCCCTCCACTTT. Translating gives CASSSGPQGNSPLHF.